This TCR beta chain was found in a study of T-cell reconstitution after alpha-beta-depleted transplantation in children. Findings of the study overall: High day-60 TCRbeta diversity in some patients came from surviving recipient T cells and thymic progenitors. Counts and diversity of T cells one year after transplant came mostly from newly produced T cells. As was reported, about two months after transplant, alpha-beta T cells came from several hundred expanded graft clones.

Preparation of the TCRbeta library used unique molecular identifiers. TCRdb itself ran the PCR reads through MiXCR, one entry per CDR3 protein. The sample lists about a million distinct CDR3 sequences, about 29% occurring once. Germline CDR1 LNHNV, CDR2 YYDKDF (reference sequence). The CDR3 contains 13 residues. The sample holds a few counts of this clonotype. What it binds is not known. A junction boundary mismatches the germline segment, possibly from a read error. The chain has TRBV15 and TRBJ1-5; D may be TRBD1 (5 bases). This specimen consisted of PBMCs, mostly from graft donor cells, obtained 360 days after TCRalphabeta/CD19-depleted stem cell transplant. The sequence was obtained from a boy under two years old who had a stem cell transplant for SCID, so the T cells may come from the graft donor. CDR3 sequence reads: CATSGDRIQPQHF. The CDR3 region has the DNA TGTGCCACCAGCGGAGACAGAATTCAGCCCCAGCATTTT.